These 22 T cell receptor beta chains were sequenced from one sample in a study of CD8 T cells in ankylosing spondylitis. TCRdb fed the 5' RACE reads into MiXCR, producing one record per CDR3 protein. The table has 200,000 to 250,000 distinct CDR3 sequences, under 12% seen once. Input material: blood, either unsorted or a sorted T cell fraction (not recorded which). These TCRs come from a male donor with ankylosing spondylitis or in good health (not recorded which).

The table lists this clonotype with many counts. In nucleotides, the CDR3 is TGCGCCAGCAGCTCCGGGGACAGCGGAAACACTGAAGCTTTCTTT. As protein: CASSSGDSGNTEAFF. The rearrangement joins TRBV5-1 to TRBJ1-1, with 7 positions matching TRBD1. The V and J ends lost 3 bases and 2 bases, in that order; junction bases with no gene match: 7. Germline CDR1 is SGHRS and CDR2 is YFSETQ. CDR3 size: 15 residues. The full variable domain, completed using reference TRBV5-1 and TRBJ1-1, is KAGVTQTPRYLIKTRGQQVTLSCSPISGHRSVSWYQQTPGQGLQFLFEYFSETQRNKGNFPGRFSGRQFSNSRSEMNVSTLELGDSALYLCASSSGDSGNTEAFFGQGTRLTVV.

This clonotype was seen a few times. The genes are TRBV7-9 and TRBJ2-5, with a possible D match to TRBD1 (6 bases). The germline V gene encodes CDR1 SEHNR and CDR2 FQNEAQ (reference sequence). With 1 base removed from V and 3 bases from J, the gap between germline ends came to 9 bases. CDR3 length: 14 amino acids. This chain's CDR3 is CASSLGTAEETQYF. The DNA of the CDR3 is TGTGCCAGCAGCTTAGGGACAGCAGAAGAGACCCAGTACTTC.

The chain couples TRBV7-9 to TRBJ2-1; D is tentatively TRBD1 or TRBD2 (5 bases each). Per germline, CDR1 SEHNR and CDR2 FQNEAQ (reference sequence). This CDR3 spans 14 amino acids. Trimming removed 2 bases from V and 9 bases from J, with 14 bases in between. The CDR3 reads CASSLSGTSGEQFF. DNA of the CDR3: TGTGCCAGCAGCTTATCTGGGACCTCGGGTGAGCAGTTCTTC.

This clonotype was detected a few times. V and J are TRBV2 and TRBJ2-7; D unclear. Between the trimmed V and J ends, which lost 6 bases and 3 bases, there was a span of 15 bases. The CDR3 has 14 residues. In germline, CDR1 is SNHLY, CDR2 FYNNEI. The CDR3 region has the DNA TGTGCCAGCAGCCGTACGGACGTGTACTACGAGCAGTACTTC. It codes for CASSRTDVYYEQYF.

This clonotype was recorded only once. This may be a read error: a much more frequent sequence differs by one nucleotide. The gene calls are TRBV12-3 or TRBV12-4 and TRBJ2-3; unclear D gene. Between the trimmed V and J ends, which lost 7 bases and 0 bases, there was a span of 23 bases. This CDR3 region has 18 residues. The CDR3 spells CASTGGPVRPKSTDTQYF. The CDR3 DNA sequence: TGTGCCAGCACCGGCGGACCAGTGAGGCCGAAAAGCACAGATACGCAGTATTTT.

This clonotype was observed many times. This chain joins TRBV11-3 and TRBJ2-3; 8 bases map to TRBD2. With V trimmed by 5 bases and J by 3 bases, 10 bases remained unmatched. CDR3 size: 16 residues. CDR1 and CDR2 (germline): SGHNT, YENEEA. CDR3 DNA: TGTGCCAGCAGCGCAAATCGGGGGGGGATAACAGATACGCAGTATTTT. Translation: CASSANRGGITDTQYF.

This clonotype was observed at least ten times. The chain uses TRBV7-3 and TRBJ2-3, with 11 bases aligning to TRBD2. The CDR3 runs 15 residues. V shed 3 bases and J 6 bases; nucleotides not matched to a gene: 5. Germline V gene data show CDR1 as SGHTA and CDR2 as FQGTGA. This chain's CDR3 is CASSFSGGAGDTQYF. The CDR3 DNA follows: TGTGCCAGCAGCTTTAGCGGGGGGGCTGGGGATACGCAGTATTTT.

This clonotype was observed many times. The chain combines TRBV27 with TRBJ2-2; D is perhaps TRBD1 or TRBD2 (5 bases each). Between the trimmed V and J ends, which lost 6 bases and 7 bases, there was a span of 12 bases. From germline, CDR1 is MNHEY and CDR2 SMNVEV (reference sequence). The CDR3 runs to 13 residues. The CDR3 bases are TGTGCCAGCAGCCGAGGGGTTGTCGGGGAGCTGTTTTTT. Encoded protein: CASSRGVVGELFF.

The CDR3 spells CSARDHTSGLLRDTQYF. CDR3 coding DNA: TGCAGTGCTAGAGATCACACTAGCGGGTTACTGAGGGATACGCAGTATTTT. The gene calls are TRBV20-1 and TRBJ2-3, with 9 bases lining up with TRBD2. Germline CDR1 DFQATT, CDR2 SNEGSKA (reference sequence). The CDR3 length is 17 residues. Unmatched junction bases numbered 13, after V lost 0 bases and J lost 6 bases.

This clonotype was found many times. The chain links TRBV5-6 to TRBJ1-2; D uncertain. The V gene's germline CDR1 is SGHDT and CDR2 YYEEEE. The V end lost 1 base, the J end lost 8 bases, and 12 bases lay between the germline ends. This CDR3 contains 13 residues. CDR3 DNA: TGTGCCAGCAGCTTGAATTGGGTTCAAGGCTACACCTTC. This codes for CASSLNWVQGYTF.

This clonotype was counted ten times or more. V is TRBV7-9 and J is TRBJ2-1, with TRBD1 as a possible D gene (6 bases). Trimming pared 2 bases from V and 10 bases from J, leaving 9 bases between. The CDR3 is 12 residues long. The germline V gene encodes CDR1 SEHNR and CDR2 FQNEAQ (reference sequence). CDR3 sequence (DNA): TGTGCCAGCAGCTTACACAGGGACGAGCAGTTCTTC. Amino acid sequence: CASSLHRDEQFF.

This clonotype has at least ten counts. CDR3 loop: CASSLGSAYNEQFF. CDR3 coding DNA: TGTGCCAGCAGCTTAGGCAGCGCATACAATGAGCAGTTCTTC. This chain uses TRBV7-6 with TRBJ2-1; the D is unclear. The V end lost 1 base, the J end lost 4 bases, and 8 bases lay between the germline ends. The CDR3 covers 14 residues. Germline V gene sequence: CDR1 SGHVS, CDR2 FNYEAQ.

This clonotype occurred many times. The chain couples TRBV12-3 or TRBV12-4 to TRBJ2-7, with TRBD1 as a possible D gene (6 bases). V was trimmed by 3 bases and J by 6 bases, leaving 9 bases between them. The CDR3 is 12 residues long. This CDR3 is CASSFEGVEQYF. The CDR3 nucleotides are TGTGCCAGCAGTTTTGAGGGGGTCGAGCAGTACTTC.

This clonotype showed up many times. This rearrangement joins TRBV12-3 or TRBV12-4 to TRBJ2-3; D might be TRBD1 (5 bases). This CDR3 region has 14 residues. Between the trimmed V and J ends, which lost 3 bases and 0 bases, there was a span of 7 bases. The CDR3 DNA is TGTGCCAGCAGTTTCCAGGGCAGCACAGATACGCAGTATTTT. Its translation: CASSFQGSTDTQYF.

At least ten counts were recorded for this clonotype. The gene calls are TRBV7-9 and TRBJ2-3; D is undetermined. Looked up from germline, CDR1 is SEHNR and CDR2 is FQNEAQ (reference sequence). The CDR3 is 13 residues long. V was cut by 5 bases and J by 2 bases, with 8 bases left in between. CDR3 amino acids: CASSAATTDTQYF. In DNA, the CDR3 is TGTGCCAGCAGCGCGGCCACCACAGATACGCAGTATTTT.

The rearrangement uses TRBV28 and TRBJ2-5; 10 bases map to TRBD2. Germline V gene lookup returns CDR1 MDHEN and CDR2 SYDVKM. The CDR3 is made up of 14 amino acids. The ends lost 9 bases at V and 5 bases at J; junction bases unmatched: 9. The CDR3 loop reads CASQSGGAWETQYF. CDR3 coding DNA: TGTGCCAGTCAGAGCGGGGGGGCCTGGGAGACCCAGTACTTC.

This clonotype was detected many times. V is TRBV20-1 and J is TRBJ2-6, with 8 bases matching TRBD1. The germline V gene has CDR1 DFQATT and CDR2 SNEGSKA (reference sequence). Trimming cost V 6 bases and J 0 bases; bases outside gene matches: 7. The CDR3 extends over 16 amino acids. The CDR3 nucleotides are TGCAGTGCCCCTACAGGGGGTTTCTCTGGGGCCAACGTCCTGACTTTC. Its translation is CSAPTGGFSGANVLTF.

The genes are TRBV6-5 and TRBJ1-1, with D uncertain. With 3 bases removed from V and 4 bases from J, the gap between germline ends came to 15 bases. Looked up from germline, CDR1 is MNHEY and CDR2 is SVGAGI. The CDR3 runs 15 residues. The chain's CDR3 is CASSYQQAGGTEAFF. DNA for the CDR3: TGTGCCAGCAGTTATCAGCAGGCGGGCGGCACTGAAGCTTTCTTT.

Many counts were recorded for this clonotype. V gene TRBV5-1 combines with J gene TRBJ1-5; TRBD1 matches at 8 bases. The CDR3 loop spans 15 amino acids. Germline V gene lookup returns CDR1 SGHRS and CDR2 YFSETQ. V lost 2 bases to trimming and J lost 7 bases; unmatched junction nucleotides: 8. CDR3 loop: CASSLGDRQTQPQHF. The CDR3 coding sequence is TGCGCCAGCAGCTTAGGGGACAGGCAAACCCAGCCCCAGCATTTT.

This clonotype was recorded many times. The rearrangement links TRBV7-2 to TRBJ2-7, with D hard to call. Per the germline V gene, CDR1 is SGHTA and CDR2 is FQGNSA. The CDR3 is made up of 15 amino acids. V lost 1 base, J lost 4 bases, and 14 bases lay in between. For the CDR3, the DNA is TGTGCCAGCAGCTTAGTCGACCAGGTGAGATACGAGCAGTACTTC. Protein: CASSLVDQVRYEQYF.

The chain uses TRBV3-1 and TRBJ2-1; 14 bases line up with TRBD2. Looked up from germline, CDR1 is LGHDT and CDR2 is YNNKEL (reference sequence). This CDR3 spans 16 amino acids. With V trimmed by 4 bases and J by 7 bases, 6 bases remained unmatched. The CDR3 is CASSRGTSGGGNEQFF. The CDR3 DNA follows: TGTGCCAGCAGCCGAGGGACTAGCGGGGGCGGGAATGAGCAGTTCTTC.

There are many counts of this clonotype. CDR3 bases: TGTGCCAGCAGCTTGGGTTGGGACAGTCTCTACGAGCAGTACTTC. It translates to CASSLGWDSLYEQYF. V is TRBV5-4 and J is TRBJ2-7; 7 bases match TRBD1. The CDR3 has 15 amino acids. Germline values: CDR1 SGHNT, CDR2 YYREEE (reference sequence). The ends lost 0 bases at V and 3 bases at J; junction bases unmatched: 6.